The present T cell receptor (beta chain) was sequenced within a study of T cells in Graves' hyperthyroidism and ophthalmopathy. Ophthalmopathy cases scored 3 or more on the Clinical Activity Score and 4 or more on NOSPECS grade, with duration below 3 months. Trimming removed 3 bases from V and 4 bases from J; junction bases left unmatched: 8. The CDR3 length is 17 residues. As concerns this clonotype: No antigen is known for it.

General study findings and limits: Blood also contained most expanded thyroid clonotypes above 0.001.

Amplification of TCR beta CDR3 regions was performed using RNA transcripts as template. The HTBI primer set was used in a first-round RT-PCR of the TCR CDR3. MiXCR, applied by TCRdb to the multiplex PCR reads, yields one record per CDR3 protein. The repertoire includes 300,000 to 350,000 distinct CDR3 sequences, over 15% of them detected once, and about a sixth sits in the top ten. Sequencing was done on a sample of blood. The TCR comes from a woman aged 40 to 50 with Graves' ophthalmopathy. This sequence joins TRBV12-3 or TRBV12-4 and TRBJ2-3; 12 bases are shared with TRBD2. DNA of the CDR3: TGTGCCAGCAGTTTGTTGGGACTAGCGGGTGGCTCAGATACGCAGTATTTT. Translating it yields CASSLLGLAGGSDTQYF.